This T cell receptor (beta chain) was sequenced during a study of regulatory T cells in long-lasting Graves disease. Time point denoted: newly diagnosed GD, antithyroid drugs for less than 3 months. TCR sequences were obtained from RNA taken from PBMCs. Investigators prepared the TCR beta libraries by applying iRepertoire HTBI primers and Arm-PCR of CDR3 regions. TCRdb re-called the multiplex PCR reads with MiXCR, one entry per CDR3 protein. The sample has 350,000 to 450,000 distinct CDR3 sequences; over 12% are singletons. Broader study findings: Patients with persistent disease showed a bias toward TRBV28, TRBJ1-2 and TRBJ2-5.

Trimming left V 1 base short and J 6 bases short, with 10 bases between. This CDR3 is 15 amino acids long. CDR1 SGHAT and CDR2 FQNNGV come from the germline V gene. In this sample, this clonotype turned up many times. Its matching antigen is unknown. The sample was also reused in another study, on T cells in Graves' hyperthyroidism and ophthalmopathy. From that study: Absent ophthalmopathy progression within 18 months defined stable Graves' hyperthyroidism.

V and J are TRBV11-2 and TRBJ1-6, with D perhaps matching TRBD1 (6 bases). Sequenced material: peripheral blood mononuclear cells (PBMCs), taken at new diagnosis, from a patient treated with antithyroid drugs. This TCR came from a woman between 35 and 50 years old with Graves disease. CDR3 DNA sequence: TGTGCCAGCAGCTTAGGGGGGGGCCGTAATTCACCCCTCCACTTT. Amino acid sequence: CASSLGGGRNSPLHF.